This entry lists 9 T cell receptor beta chains sequenced from one sample in a study of OX40 agonist ivuxolimab in advanced cancers. Method: immunoSEQ multiplex PCR; TCRdb's copy keeps in-frame clones and lacks some. Of about 73,000 clones detected, approximately 90% appear once; the ten largest clones hold approximately 0.45%. The specimen was CD4+ or CD8+ T cells sorted from blood, collected in a trial of the OX40 agonist ivuxolimab. These receptors were collected from an adult with an advanced solid tumor such as melanoma, head and neck, liver or kidney cancer.

This chain links TRBV6-1 with TRBJ2-5, with D unresolved. Between the trimmed V and J ends, which lost 2 bases and 5 bases, there was a span of 21 bases. Germline V gene lookup returns CDR1 MNHNS and CDR2 SASEGT. The CDR3 runs to 17 residues. The CDR3 protein is CASSENAISAVGETQYF. The CDR3 DNA reads as TGTGCCAGCAGTGAAAACGCAATAAGCGCAGTCGGGGAGACCCAGTACTTC.

This clone was detected only once. The chain carries TRBV9 and TRBJ2-1; D may be TRBD2 (6 bases). Germline V gene data show CDR1 as SGDLS and CDR2 as YYNGEE. The CDR3 is 15 amino acids. V was cut by 6 bases and J by 8 bases, with 21 bases left in between. For the CDR3, the DNA is TGTGCCAGCACCAGAAGAGCGGGTAACCAGGATGAGCAGTTCTTC. This codes for CASTRRAGNQDEQFF.

The chain combines TRBV6-5 with TRBJ2-1; 11 bases map to TRBD2. Germline V gene lookup returns CDR1 MNHEY and CDR2 SVGAGI. Trimming removed 4 bases from V and 7 bases from J; junction bases left unmatched: 9. This CDR3 is built from 16 residues. The CDR3 region has the DNA TGTGCCAGCAGTTCTCCGACTAGCGGGGACCGGAATGAGCAGTTCTTC. This translates into CASSSPTSGDRNEQFF.

This clone has more than one count but fewer than ten. The CDR3 loop is CASSEGGDYGYTF. The CDR3 DNA follows: TGCGCCAGCAGTGAGGGGGGCGACTATGGCTACACCTTC. The chain is built from TRBV10-2 and TRBJ1-2; tentative D call: TRBD1 (6 bases). Germline V gene data show CDR1 as WSHSY and CDR2 as SAAADI. The germline V and J ends were trimmed by 2 bases and 3 bases, with 7 bases remaining between them. The CDR3 totals 13 residues.

Only one count was recorded for this clone. This chain joins TRBV11-3 and TRBJ1-3; tentative D call: TRBD1 (6 bases). CDR3 length: 14 residues. V gave up 4 bases and J gave up 1 base, with 8 bases separating them. Looked up from germline, CDR1 is SGHNT and CDR2 is YENEEA. The CDR3 sequence: CASSSGHSGNTIYF. The CDR3 region has the DNA TGTGCCAGCAGCTCGGGACATTCTGGAAACACCATATATTTT.

The V call is TRBV7-8, the J call TRBJ2-7; 8 positions agree with TRBD2. V dropped 1 base and J dropped 3; count of bases not matched to a gene: 8. The CDR3 runs to 16 residues. Germline CDR1 and CDR2: SGHVS and FQNEAQ. The CDR3 nucleotides read TGTGCCAGCAGCTTAGTTGGGAGCGGGAGAATCTACGAGCAGTACTTC. Protein: CASSLVGSGRIYEQYF.

J is TRBJ2-5 and V is TRBV5-1; 8 bases align to TRBD2. V dropped 3 bases and J dropped 3; count of bases not matched to a gene: 10. Looked up from germline, CDR1 is SGHRS and CDR2 is YFSETQ. CDR3 length: 16 amino acids. CDR3 protein: CASSSQPGLGEETQYF. CDR3 nucleotides: TGCGCCAGCAGCTCACAACCGGGACTAGGGGAAGAGACCCAGTACTTC.

This chain joins TRBV19 and TRBJ2-5, with D hard to call. CDR3 length: 14 amino acids. The germline V gene has CDR1 LNHDA and CDR2 SQIVND (reference sequence). V gave up 4 bases and J gave up 0 bases, with 9 bases separating them. The CDR3 DNA follows: TGTGCCAGTAGTACCGGGCGGTACCAAGAGACCCAGTACTTC. It yields the protein CASSTGRYQETQYF.

The gene calls are TRBV13 and TRBJ2-7, with TRBD1 identical over 8 bases. The CDR3 length is 15 residues. CDR1 is PRHDT and CDR2 is FYEKMQ in the germline V gene (reference sequence). With V trimmed by 5 bases and J by 2 bases, 8 bases remained unmatched. The CDR3 DNA reads as TGTGCCAGCAGCCACTACGGGACAGGACCCTACGAGCAGTACTTC. It encodes CASSHYGTGPYEQYF. Looking up the rest from reference TRBV13 and TRBJ2-7 gives the full variable domain: AAGVIQSPRHLIKEKRETATLKCYPIPRHDTVYWYQQGPGQDPQFLISFYEKMQSDKGSIPDRFSAQQFSDYHSELNMSSLELGDSALYFCASSHYGTGPYEQYFGPGTRLTVT.